The 28 T cell receptor beta chains below all came from one sample that was sequenced in a study of blood T cells in healthy people across ages. It was with a sample-barcoded 5' primer and a J-beta primer mix that a second PCR of roughly 6 to 12 cycles was run. TCRdb itself ran the 5' RACE reads through MiXCR, one entry per CDR3 protein. The sample holds some 790,000 distinct CDR3 sequences, under 30% seen once. Input material: blood. These receptors were obtained from a woman aged 80 or older in good health.

This clonotype was counted ten times or more. This sequence joins TRBV28 and TRBJ2-3, with 14 bases matching TRBD2. V trimming: 5 bases; J trimming: 5 bases; junction bases outside the gene matches: 12. The CDR3 has 18 amino acids. CDR1 and CDR2 (germline): MDHEN, SYDVKM. CDR3 protein: CASSPGLAGVRWEDTQYF. The DNA of the CDR3 is TGTGCCAGCAGTCCGGGACTAGCGGGAGTGAGATGGGAAGATACGCAGTATTTT.

About this clonotype: This clone may be a read error of a much larger clone one base away. Written as DNA, the CDR3 is TGTGCCGGCAGCTCCCCGGGACCCCTAAAGCAAACCCAGTACTTC. As protein: CAGSSPGPLKQTQYF. The rearrangement joins TRBV5-5 to TRBJ2-5; the D call may be TRBD1 or TRBD2 (5 bases each). Germline assignment: CDR1 SGHKS and CDR2 YYEKEE (reference sequence). The CDR3 has 15 residues.

With regard to this clonotype: It may be a read error: a sequence one base away is much more abundant. The rearrangement uses TRBV10-3 and TRBJ2-7; the D gene is possibly TRBD2 (5 bases). The CDR3 is made up of 14 amino acids. Germline CDR1 and CDR2: ENHRY and SYGVKD. CDR3 bases: TGTGCCATCAGGGAGTCGGAGCGGTCCTACGAGCAGTACTTC. Protein: CAIRESERSYEQYF.

There are a few counts of this clonotype. The chain is built from TRBV5-1 and TRBJ2-4; TRBD2 matches at 11 bases. Germline CDR1 is SGHRS and CDR2 is YFSETQ. This CDR3 region has 17 residues. The trim removed 1 base at V and 1 base at J, leaving 4 bases unmatched. The CDR3 DNA is TGCGCCAGCAGCTTGTGGGCTAGCGGGGGGGCCAAAAACATTCAGTACTTC. Translating gives CASSLWASGGAKNIQYF.

This chain uses TRBV3-1 with TRBJ1-6, with D unresolved. V dropped 1 base and J dropped 7 bases, with 8 bases sitting between them. This CDR3 is 14 amino acids long. Germline V lookup: CDR1 LGHDT, CDR2 YNNKEL (reference sequence). The CDR3: CASSQGVDNSPLHF. CDR3 sequence (DNA): TGTGCCAGCAGCCAAGGGGTTGACAATTCACCCCTCCACTTT.

In its sample, this clonotype was seen a few times. This chain's CDR3 is CASSQPGLAVSYNEQFF. CDR3 nucleotide sequence: TGTGCCAGCAGCCAACCGGGACTAGCGGTCTCCTACAATGAGCAGTTCTTC. The J gene is TRBJ2-1, the V gene TRBV11-3, with TRBD2 matching over 11 bases. CDR3 length equals 17 residues. Germline assignment: CDR1 SGHNT and CDR2 YENEEA. With 5 bases clipped from V and 0 bases from J, the junction kept 6 bases outside the gene matches.

Points on this clonotype: Its ends do not fully match the called genes, so a read error is possible. The chain links TRBV24-1 to TRBJ2-5, with D hard to call. CDR3 length: 12 residues. Germline V gives CDR1 KGHDR, CDR2 SFDVKD. The CDR3 region has the DNA TGTGCCACCAGTGATCAACTGGAGACCCGGTACTTC. Amino acids: CATSDQLETRYF.

V and J are TRBV7-9 and TRBJ2-1; 7 bases line up with TRBD1. The germline V gene encodes CDR1 SEHNR and CDR2 FQNEAQ (reference sequence). V trimming: 0 bases; J trimming: 9 bases; junction bases outside the gene matches: 5. The CDR3 length is 14 residues. The CDR3 loop is CASSLATGLVEQFF. CDR3 in DNA: TGTGCCAGCAGCTTAGCGACAGGGTTGGTTGAGCAGTTCTTC.

This clonotype was found many times. V and J are TRBV9 and TRBJ2-7; TRBD1 might be the D (6 bases). The V gene lost 3 bases and the J gene lost 3 bases, with 13 bases spanning the gap. Germline V gives CDR1 SGDLS, CDR2 YYNGEE. The CDR3 totals 14 residues. The DNA of the CDR3 is TGTGCCAGCAGCGCCCGGACAGAGGACTACGAGCAGTACTTC. Translation: CASSARTEDYEQYF. The entire variable domain, with the rest obtained from reference TRBV9 and TRBJ2-7, is as follows: DSGVTQTPKHLITATGQRVTLRCSPRSGDLSVYWYQQSLDQGLQFLIQYYNGEERAKGNILERFSAQQFPDLHSELNLSSLELGDSALYFCASSARTEDYEQYFGPGTRLTVT.

The chain combines TRBV7-2 with TRBJ2-5; 7 bases agree with TRBD2. The last part of the DNA fits TRBJ2-7 better; the J call may be wrong. CDR3 length equals 13 residues. CDR1 SGHTA and CDR2 FQGNSA come from the germline V gene. DNA of the CDR3: TGTGCCAGCAGCTCGCAACGGGGGGACGAGCAGTACTTC. Its translation is CASSSQRGDEQYF.

This clonotype was detected a few times. This sequence joins TRBV6-1 and TRBJ2-7; 12 nucleotides line up with TRBD1. The ends lost 10 bases at V and 5 bases at J; junction bases unmatched: 6. The CDR3 covers 13 residues. The V gene's germline CDR1 is MNHNS and CDR2 SASEGT. The CDR3, as DNA: TGTGCCATCCGGGACAGGGGGCGCAACGAGCAGTACTTC. It translates to CAIRDRGRNEQYF.

Ten or more counts support this clonotype. The DNA is omitted, as the CDR3 cannot be located on it reliably, and the CDR3 follows TCRdb's listing. The chain employs TRBV21-1 and TRBJ2-5; the table gives TRBD1 as D, unverified against the DNA. TRBV21-1 is a recognized pseudogene. Including both end residues, the CDR3 is 17 amino acids long. The CDR3 spells CASTPWGQGASSETQYF.

Ten or more counts support this clonotype. The chain couples TRBV28 to TRBJ2-7; D gene ambiguous. V lost 3 bases and J lost 3, with 12 bases in between. The CDR3 is 14 amino acids. CDR1 MDHEN and CDR2 SYDVKM come from the germline V gene. The DNA for the CDR3 is TGTGCCAGCAGTTTGCGAGTTTTAGGCTACGAGCAGTACTTC. Its translation: CASSLRVLGYEQYF.

About this clonotype: No conserved phenylalanine or tryptophan is present at the end of the CDR3, so a read error is the likely explanation. The rearrangement joins TRBV5-4 to TRBJ2-7, with 12 bases lining up with TRBD2. The better agreement between TRBJ2-5 and the DNA end casts doubt on the J call. The germline gives CDR1 SGHNT, CDR2 YYREEE (reference sequence). The CDR3 is 15 residues long. The CDR3 nucleotides are TGTGCCAGCAGCTCCCTAGCGGGGGGGCGCGAGACCCAGTACTTG. Translated: CASSSLAGGRETQYL.

In its sample, this clonotype was seen many times. The V and J genes are TRBV11-2 and TRBJ2-5; possible D gene TRBD1, 6 bases. The germline gives CDR1 SGHAT, CDR2 FQNNGV. Trimming removed 5 bases from V and 6 bases from J, with 19 bases in between. CDR3 length: 15 residues. CDR3 loop: CASSQYREKLKTQYF. The CDR3 nucleotides are TGTGCCAGCAGCCAATACAGGGAGAAGTTGAAGACCCAGTACTTC.

Ten or more counts support this clonotype. The chain couples TRBV6-6 to TRBJ1-2; D is perhaps TRBD1 (5 bases). This CDR3 spans 14 amino acids. CDR1 and CDR2 (germline): MNHNY, SVGAGI (reference sequence). The ends were cut back, 4 bases at V and 3 bases at J, with 12 bases in the middle. This CDR3 is CASSSQGVDYGYTF. CDR3 DNA: TGTGCCAGCAGTTCGCAGGGAGTCGACTATGGCTACACCTTC.

This clonotype appeared many times. The chain couples TRBV18 to TRBJ2-3, with D possibly being TRBD1 (6 bases). The V and J ends lost 3 bases and 2 bases respectively, with 12 bases between them. CDR3 length: 15 residues. Germline V gene sequence: CDR1 KGHSH, CDR2 LQKENI. The CDR3, as DNA: TGTGCCAGCTCACCCTTAACAGGGCCCACAGATACGCAGTATTTT. Translated: CASSPLTGPTDTQYF.

Ten or more counts support this clonotype. This chain uses TRBV18 with TRBJ2-5; TRBD2 matches at 11 bases. Germline V gives CDR1 KGHSH, CDR2 LQKENI. Trimming at V came to 2 bases and at J to 0 bases, leaving 5 bases not matched to a gene. This CDR3 has 17 residues. CDR3 residues: CASSPNPTSGNQETQYF. In DNA form, the CDR3 reads TGTGCCAGCTCACCAAATCCGACTAGCGGGAACCAAGAGACCCAGTACTTC.

This clonotype came up many times. This sequence joins TRBV7-2 and TRBJ1-6; D is ambiguous. The CDR3 has 14 residues. V was clipped by 1 base and J by 4 bases, with 5 bases between them. CDR1 and CDR2 (germline): SGHTA, FQGNSA. The chain's CDR3 is CASSLDRYNSPLHF. As DNA, the CDR3 is TGTGCCAGCAGCTTAGACAGATATAATTCACCCCTCCACTTT.

This clonotype was recorded only once. The rearrangement uses TRBV6-2 or TRBV6-3 and TRBJ2-3; possibly TRBD1 for D (5 bases). Looked up from germline, CDR1 is MNHEY and CDR2 is SVGEGT. Trimming shortened V by 6 bases and J by 0 bases, and 10 bases separated the two germline ends. CDR3 length: 14 residues. The CDR3: CASRGKGSTDTQYF. CDR3 bases: TGTGCCAGCAGGGGTAAGGGGAGCACAGATACGCAGTATTTT.

Note on this clonotype: A much bigger clone sits one base away, suggesting this may be a read error. V is TRBV30 and J is TRBJ1-6; TRBD1 aligns across 10 bases. Germline loops: CDR1 GTSNPN, CDR2 SVGIG (reference sequence). The CDR3 loop spans 14 amino acids. CDR3 in DNA: TGTGCCTGGAAGGGGACAGGGGATGGTTCACCCCGCCACTTT. Translated, it gives CAWKGTGDGSPRHF.

This rearrangement joins TRBV5-1 to TRBJ1-1; unclear D gene. Trimming stripped 4 bases from V and 4 bases from J, with 14 bases between. CDR3 length equals 14 residues. Germline values: CDR1 SGHRS, CDR2 YFSETQ. CDR3 in DNA: TGCGCCAGCAGCCCTGACCGGGTTAGCACTGAAGCTTTCTTT. Its translation: CASSPDRVSTEAFF.

The chain recombines TRBV12-3 or TRBV12-4 with TRBJ1-6, with D possibly matching TRBD1 (6 bases). This CDR3 has 15 residues. Deletions cut 1 base from V and 7 bases from J, with 11 bases between. CDR3 DNA: TGTGCCAGCAGTTTAGAGGGGGGGGCAAATTCACCCCTCCACTTT. Amino acid sequence: CASSLEGGANSPLHF.

This clonotype was recorded at least ten times. The chain is built from TRBV2 and TRBJ2-1, with D maybe TRBD1 (6 bases). Looked up from germline, CDR1 is SNHLY and CDR2 is FYNNEI. Between the trimmed V and J ends, which lost 6 bases and 0 bases, there was a span of 12 bases. The CDR3 runs to 15 residues. As DNA, the CDR3 is TGTGCCAGCAGGGGGGACACGAGCTCCTACAATGAGCAGTTCTTC. It specifies CASRGDTSSYNEQFF.

The CDR3, as DNA: TGCAGTGCTACAGACAGACTTACCTTCACAGATACGCAGTATTTT. Protein: CSATDRLTFTDTQYF. The V call is TRBV20-1, the J call TRBJ2-3, with D possibly TRBD1 on 5 matching bases. From germline, CDR1 is DFQATT and CDR2 SNEGSKA (reference sequence). V shed 4 bases and J shed 2 bases, with 16 bases lying between them. The CDR3 covers 15 residues.

This clonotype was observed many times. The chain joins TRBV5-1 to TRBJ2-7, with 7 bases matching TRBD1. With V trimmed by 4 bases and J by 1 base, 5 bases remained unmatched. The V gene's germline CDR1 is SGHRS and CDR2 YFSETQ. The CDR3 runs to 14 residues. Written as DNA, the CDR3 is TGCGCCAGCAGCCGGCAGACAGGGTCCTACGAGCAGTACTTC. Encoded protein: CASSRQTGSYEQYF.

Turning to this clonotype: This may be a read error: a much more frequent sequence differs by one nucleotide. The J gene is TRBJ2-3, the V gene TRBV6-6, with 7 positions matching TRBD2. CDR3 length equals 15 residues. CDR1 and CDR2 (germline): MNHNY, SVGAGI (reference sequence). J lost 8 bases, V lost 2 bases, and 10 bases had no gene match. DNA of the CDR3: TGTGCCAGCAGTTACCCTGGCGGGGGATTAGGTACGCAGTATTTT. It yields the protein CASSYPGGGLGTQYF.

This clonotype was counted a few times. A much larger clone differs from this one at a single base, so this may be a read error. This sequence joins TRBV20-1 and TRBJ2-7; 10 nucleotides match TRBD1. Germline V lookup: CDR1 DFQATT, CDR2 SNEGSKA (reference sequence). V dropped 2 bases and J dropped 4; count of bases not matched to a gene: 5. This CDR3 has 14 amino acids. This CDR3 reads CSARRDRGLYEQYF. CDR3 in DNA: TGCAGTGCTAGAAGAGACAGGGGGCTTTACGAGCAGTACTTC.